These T cell receptor beta chains were read from a single sample in a study of T-cell memory formation after mild COVID-19. TCRdb passed the 5' RACE reads through MiXCR, listing each CDR3 protein once. The table includes 250,000 to 350,000 distinct CDR3 sequences, approximately 15% detected once. Sequencing input: PBMCs or a T cell subset sorted from them (not recorded which). All receptors derive from a man aged 18 to 29 who had mild COVID-19 (a few samples of this study predate the infection). Cell type and time point are not known. Both conserved end residues are part of each CDR3. The D gene is left open where the match is weak. Some rows have no size entry. The others give once, few or many, or a class for an expanded clone.

V: TRBV2
size: few
D: -
J: TRBJ2-1
CDR3: CASPLGGSYNEQFF
DNA: TGTGCCAGTCCGTTAGGGGGGTCCTACAATGAGCAGTTCTTC

V: TRBV20-1
size: -
D: -
J: TRBJ2-1
CDR3: CSAREAGSSLRGQFF
DNA: TGCAGTGCTAGAGAAGCCGGTAGCAGCCTTAGAGGGCAGTTCTTC

V: TRBV4-2
size: few
D: TRBD1
J: TRBJ1-1
CDR3: CASSQGEGGLDTEAFF
DNA: TGTGCCAGCAGCCAAGGTGAAGGGGGCCTGGACACTGAAGCTTTCTTT

V: TRBV4-1
size: few
D: TRBD1
J: TRBJ2-1
CDR3: CASSQTTGGYEQFF
DNA: TGCGCCAGCAGCCAAACGACAGGGGGCTATGAGCAGTTCTTC

V: TRBV25-1
size: -
D: -
J: TRBJ2-1
CDR3: CASSEYLGNEQFF
DNA: TGTGCCAGCAGTGAATACCTAGGCAATGAGCAGTTCTTC

V: TRBV3-1
size: -
D: -
J: TRBJ2-2
CDR3: CATDCGGTPGSCFF
DNA: -

V: TRBV5-1
size: -
D: -
J: TRBJ1-3
CDR3: CASSQDPSSGNTIYF
DNA: TGCGCCAGCAGCCAAGACCCGAGTTCTGGAAACACCATATATTTT

V: TRBV7-2
size: -
D: -
J: TRBJ2-5
CDR3: CASSHRRGGETQYF
DNA: TGTGCCAGCAGCCACCGACGGGGCGGAGAGACCCAGTACTTC

V: TRBV4-3
size: many
D: -
J: TRBJ2-1
CDR3: CASSQGTSSYNEQFF
DNA: TGCGCCAGCAGCCAAGGCACGAGCTCCTACAATGAGCAGTTCTTC

V: TRBV7-2
size: -
D: -
J: TRBJ2-1
CDR3: CASSSYRSLASFF
DNA: TGTGCCAGCAGCTCCTACCGGTCACTAGCCTCGTTCTTC

V: TRBV7-6
size: few
D: -
J: TRBJ2-3
CDR3: CASSLVIQGPQYF
DNA: TGTGCCAGCAGCTTAGTTATACAGGGACCGCAGTATTTT

V: TRBV20-1
size: -
D: -
J: TRBJ2-1
CDR3: CSAGRGEEQFF
DNA: TGCAGTGCCGGCCGGGGTGAAGAGCAGTTCTTC

V: TRBV7-3
size: few
D: -
J: TRBJ2-5
CDR3: CASSLIGGAGETQYF
DNA: TGTGCCAGCAGCTTAATTGGAGGGGCTGGGGAGACCCAGTACTTC

V: TRBV12-3/TRBV12-4
size: few
D: -
J: TRBJ1-4
CDR3: CASSQSNEKLFF
DNA: TGTGCCAGCAGCCAGTCTAATGAAAAACTGTTTTTT

V: TRBV11-2
size: many
D: -
J: TRBJ2-5
CDR3: CASSPGVTQYF
DNA: TGTGCCAGCAGCCCTGGAGTAACCCAGTACTTC

V: TRBV20-1
size: few
D: -
J: TRBJ2-5
CDR3: CSARDLPALGETQYF
DNA: TGCAGTGCTAGAGATCTCCCCGCCTTAGGCGAGACCCAGTACTTC

V: TRBV6-2/TRBV6-3
size: few
D: TRBD1
J: TRBJ1-1
CDR3: CASSPRTGMENTEAFF
DNA: TGTGCCAGCAGTCCCAGGACAGGAATGGAGAACACTGAAGCTTTCTTT

V: TRBV5-6
size: few
D: -
J: TRBJ2-3
CDR3: CASSFDSFADTQYF
DNA: TGTGCCAGCAGCTTCGACTCATTCGCAGATACGCAGTATTTT

V: TRBV20-1
size: -
D: TRBD2
J: TRBJ2-3
CDR3: CSARSGATDTQYF
DNA: TGCAGTGCTAGGAGCGGGGCCACAGATACGCAGTATTTT

V: TRBV3-1
size: few
D: -
J: TRBJ2-7
CDR3: CASSQHTSYEQYF
DNA: TGTGCCAGCAGCCAACACACCTCCTACGAGCAGTACTTC

V: TRBV10-3
size: few
D: -
J: TRBJ1-2
CDR3: CAISESGNYGYTF
DNA: TGTGCCATCAGTGAGTCAGGGAACTATGGCTACACCTTC

V: TRBV28
size: -
D: -
J: TRBJ1-2
CDR3: CATTEGGYGYTF
DNA: TGTGCCACCACCGAGGGGGGCTATGGCTACACCTTC

V: TRBV7-9
size: -
D: -
J: TRBJ2-5
CDR3: CASSARVEETQYF
DNA: TGTGCCAGCAGCGCCAGGGTAGAGGAGACCCAGTACTTC

V: TRBV7-2
size: few
D: TRBD1
J: TRBJ1-1
CDR3: CASSTTGVSEAFF
DNA: TGTGCCAGCAGCACTACAGGGGTATCTGAAGCTTTCTTT

V: TRBV15
size: few
D: -
J: TRBJ2-1
CDR3: CATSTSRIGEQFF
DNA: TGTGCCACCAGCACGAGCAGGATTGGTGAGCAGTTCTTC

V: TRBV7-9
size: few
D: -
J: TRBJ1-1
CDR3: CASSLMVSDTEAFF
DNA: TGTGCCAGCAGCTTAATGGTATCGGACACTGAAGCTTTCTTT

V: TRBV5-1
size: few
D: -
J: TRBJ1-2
CDR3: CASSFTGIAYGYTF
DNA: TGCGCCAGCAGCTTTACAGGGATTGCCTATGGCTACACCTTC

V: TRBV20-1
size: -
D: -
J: TRBJ1-6
CDR3: CSAFRSGSPLHF
DNA: TGCAGTGCCTTCCGGTCGGGTTCACCCCTCCACTTT